This entry concerns a single T cell receptor (beta chain). Its antigen is unknown. Both 60 Vbeta primers and 13 Jbeta primers went into the PCR. Libraries were prepared by immunoSEQ multiplex PCR; TCRdb keeps only in-frame clonotypes and omits some of them. Its table lists roughly 120,000 clones. The sample originates from a study of cytomegalovirus exposure and HLA in healthy donors. Study as a whole: When 398 donors were genotyped, over 80% of them were found to fall in the Caucasian-associated ancestry cluster. General observations from the study: Presence/absence analyses assumed roughly uniform sequencing depth across donors, which may not hold. Rare sequences made up most TCRs, while some public TCRs were found in many donors. The authors considered a cluster of highly shared sequence variants likely to be a sequencing artifact.

There are 18 residues in the CDR3. V gave up 4 bases and J gave up 0 bases; unmatched junction bases: 8. Germline loops: CDR1 SGHRS, CDR2 YFSETQ. Sequencing was carried out using PBMCs. The chain joins TRBV5-1 to TRBJ2-6, with 9 bases that match TRBD2. The sequence derives from a man younger than 40 in good health and CMV-seronegative. The CDR3 DNA follows: TGCGCCAGCAGCCGCGGGGGGGACAGATCCTCTGGGGCCAACGTCCTGACTTTC. It encodes CASSRGGDRSSGANVLTF.